Listed below are T cell receptor beta chains from one sample, sequenced in a study of T cell clones after liver transplantation. Sequenced by immunoSEQ multiplex PCR; TCRdb stores in-frame clones only, minus some. The table includes 72,000 or so clones, approximately 82% detected once. The sequencing used CD4+ T cells from blood, collected at the 22-month timepoint. These receptors were obtained from a human patient who received a liver transplant. The T cells may partly be graft donor cells. The CDR3 runs from the conserved cysteine through the conserved F or W. D genes are given only for firm matches. Only part of the rows carry a size: once, few, many, or a class if the clone is expanded.

TRBJ2-3 | - | TRBV7-2 | - | TGTGCCAGCAGCTTACTGGCGGGGTACCGCACAGATACGCAGTATTTT | CASSLLAGYRTDTQYF
TRBJ1-2 | - | TRBV2 | - | TGTGCCAGCAAGAAGGAACCGCCGTCTAACTATGGCTACACCTTC | CASKKEPPSNYGYTF
TRBJ2-3 | - | TRBV6-4 | - | TGTGCCAGCAGTGAGAGCGGTACCACAGATACGCAGTATTTT | CASSESGTTDTQYF
TRBJ2-2 | - | TRBV7-3 | TRBD2 | TGTGCCAGCAGCCCAATACCGGGACTAGCGGGAGGTAGAGCCGGGGAGCTGTTTTTT | CASSPIPGLAGGRAGELFF
TRBJ1-2 | - | TRBV4-3 | - | TGCGCCAGCAGCCAGAAAAGAGAAAGGAACTATGGCTACACCTTC | CASSQKRERNYGYTF
TRBJ1-1 | - | TRBV10-3 | - | TGTGCCATAAGGGGGGAAGGCACTGAAGCTTTCTTT | CAIRGEGTEAFF
TRBJ2-5 | - | TRBV7-8 | TRBD2 | TGTGCCAGCAGCTTACTAGCGGGAGCTGGAGAGACCCAGTACTTC | CASSLLAGAGETQYF
TRBJ1-1 | - | TRBV7-2 | - | TGTGCCAGCAGCCCCTCGAACACTGAAGCTTTCTTT | CASSPSNTEAFF
TRBJ2-1 | - | TRBV7-8 | TRBD1 | TGTGCCAGCAGCTTAAGTCGGACAGGGGTGAGCAATGAGCAGTTCTTC | CASSLSRTGVSNEQFF
TRBJ2-5 | - | TRBV11-3 | TRBD2 | TGTGCCAGCAGCCTGGGACTAGCGGGTGAGACCCAGTACTTC | CASSLGLAGETQYF
TRBJ1-1 | - | TRBV28 | TRBD1 | TGTGCCAGCAGGCGGGACAGGGGCCTTCGGGGTGCTTTCTTT | CASRRDRGLRGAFF
TRBJ1-2 | - | TRBV7-8 | TRBD1 | TGTGCCAGCGCAGCGGACAGGGGATCGAAGGGCTACACCTTC | CASAADRGSKGYTF
TRBJ1-6 | - | TRBV6-1 | - | TGTGCCAGCAGTGAAGCGCTTCAGGGTGAGTCGAATACCCTCCACTTT | CASSEALQGESNTLHF
TRBJ2-3 | - | TRBV6-4 | - | TGTGCCAGCAGTGAAGAGGTAGGAGATACGCAGTATTTT | CASSEEVGDTQYF
TRBJ2-1 | - | TRBV6-5 | - | TGTGCCAGCAGTTCCTCAGAGGGGGCCTACAATGAGCAGTTCTTC | CASSSSEGAYNEQFF
TRBJ1-4 | - | TRBV4-2 | - | TGTGCCAGCAGCCAAGATGGCAGTGGGGCTAATGAAAAACTGTTTTTT | CASSQDGSGANEKLFF
TRBJ1-4 | - | TRBV19 | TRBD1 | TGTGCCAGTAGTGCCACGGACAGGTCTCATGAAAAACTGTTTTTT | CASSATDRSHEKLFF
TRBJ1-5 | - | TRBV7-2 | - | TGTGCCAGCAGCACGGAGGGGCCCCAGCATTTT | CASSTEGPQHF
TRBJ1-2 | - | TRBV4-3 | - | TGCGCCAGCAGCCAAGGATTCGGGGGTAACTATGGCTACACCTTC | CASSQGFGGNYGYTF
TRBJ1-5 | - | TRBV7-2 | - | TGTGCCAGCAGCTTAGCGGGGGGCCCTAGTCAGCCCCAGCATTTT | CASSLAGGPSQPQHF
TRBJ1-1 | - | TRBV7-6 | - | TGTGCCAGCAGCCCAACCACGGATATGAACACTGAAGCTTTCTTT | CASSPTTDMNTEAFF
TRBJ1-3 | once | TRBV9 | - | TGTGCCAGCAGCGAGGGACTGCACTCTGGAAACACCATATATTTT | CASSEGLHSGNTIYF
TRBJ1-4 | - | TRBV25-1 | - | TGTGCCAGCAGTGAATTTCGAGGGGACACTAATGAAAAACTGTTTTTT | CASSEFRGDTNEKLFF
TRBJ1-3 | - | TRBV18 | - | TGTGCCAGCTCATCCCAGGGTGCCGGAAACACCATATATTTT | CASSSQGAGNTIYF
TRBJ2-5 | - | TRBV18 | TRBD2 | TGTGCCATCCCCGGGAGGGGACAAGAGACCCAGTACTTC | CAIPGRGQETQYF
TRBJ1-2 | - | TRBV9 | TRBD1 | TGTGCCAGCAGCGTACGCGGGACAGAGTATGGCTACACCTTC | CASSVRGTEYGYTF
TRBJ2-3 | once | TRBV9 | TRBD2 | TGTGCCAGCAGCGCAGGGACTAGCGGGGGGGCAGGGAATACGCAGTATTTT | CASSAGTSGGAGNTQYF
TRBJ1-4 | - | TRBV11-2 | - | TGTGCCAGCAGCCTACTCCGGGACGCCGATAATGAAAAACTGTTTTTT | CASSLLRDADNEKLFF
TRBJ2-2 | - | TRBV19 | TRBD1 | TGTGCCAGTAGACCCGGGACAGGGGCCGGGGAGCTGTTTTTT | CASRPGTGAGELFF
TRBJ1-4 | - | TRBV5-3 | TRBD1 | TGTGCCAGAAGCGGGGACAGGGGTTACGAAAAACTGTTTTTT | CARSGDRGYEKLFF
TRBJ1-2 | once | TRBV5-5 | - | TGTGCCAGCAGCTTGACAGGGTTTGGCTACACCTTC | CASSLTGFGYTF
TRBJ2-5 | - | TRBV2 | - | TGTGCCAGCAGTAAAGACGTGGGAGAGGGAAAAGAGACCCAGTACTTC | CASSKDVGEGKETQYF
TRBJ2-5 | - | TRBV28 | - | TGTGCCAGCAGTATCCTGTCCGAGACCCAGTACTTC | CASSILSETQYF
TRBJ2-4 | - | TRBV5-1 | - | TGCGCCAGCAGCTTGGCAGGGGAAAACATTCAGTACTTC | CASSLAGENIQYF
TRBJ2-3 | once | TRBV29-1 | TRBD2 | TGCAGCGTTGTGGGACTAGCGGGTGTCACAGATACGCAGTATTTT | CSVVGLAGVTDTQYF
TRBJ2-3 | - | TRBV2 | TRBD2 | TGTGCCAGCAAGGGACTAGCGGGGGAAATAGGCTCAGATACGCAGTATTTT | CASKGLAGEIGSDTQYF
TRBJ2-6 | - | TRBV7-9 | - | TGTGCCAGCAGTCCCGCGGGTGGGGCCAACGTCCTGACTTTC | CASSPAGGANVLTF
TRBJ2-3 | once | TRBV6-5 | - | TGTGCCAGCAGTTATGGTATGAGGGCCCCAGAAGATACGCAGTATTTT | CASSYGMRAPEDTQYF
TRBJ2-7 | - | TRBV5-6 | TRBD2 | TGTGCCAGCACCCTTATGATTGGTAGCGGGGGCCCTTTCTACGAGCAGTACTTC | CASTLMIGSGGPFYEQYF
TRBJ2-7 | - | TRBV11-1 | - | TGTGCCAGCAGCCAAACAGGGTCTACTATCTACGAGCAGTACTTC | CASSQTGSTIYEQYF
TRBJ1-1 | - | TRBV2 | - | TGTGCCAGCAGCCTCCGATTAAACACTGAAGCTTTCTTT | CASSLRLNTEAFF
TRBJ1-5 | - | TRBV19 | - | TGTGCCAGTAGTAGTCGCCGTAGTCTCCAGCCCCAGCATTTT | CASSSRRSLQPQHF
TRBJ2-1 | once | TRBV28 | TRBD2 | TGTGCCAGCAGCCCCCCGCGGGGAGCGGGAGATAAGCGGAATGAGCAGTTCTTC | CASSPPRGAGDKRNEQFF
TRBJ2-1 | once | TRBV7-9 | - | TGTGCCAGCAGCCGCTGGGAGAATGAGCAGTTCTTC | CASSRWENEQFF
TRBJ2-7 | - | TRBV18 | TRBD1 | TGTGCCAGCTCACCTGGACAGGGTTCTAGGGAGCAGTACTTC | CASSPGQGSREQYF
TRBJ1-4 | - | TRBV5-1 | - | TGCGCCAGCAGCGAGGGGGCTAATGAAAAACTGTTTTTT | CASSEGANEKLFF
TRBJ1-3 | - | TRBV6-6 | - | TGTGCCAGCAGTTACGAGGGCCGCTCTGGAAACACCATATATTTT | CASSYEGRSGNTIYF
TRBJ1-5 | - | TRBV27 | - | TGTGCCAGCCATAAAGCCAATCAGCCCCAGCATTTT | CASHKANQPQHF
TRBJ1-1 | once | TRBV4-1 | TRBD1 | TGCGCCAGCAGCCAAGTGATCAGGGGGCGGAGGCCTACTGAAGCTTTCTTT | CASSQVIRGRRPTEAFF